This TCR beta chain was identified in a study of technical replicates of blood from several donors. Trimming removed 4 bases from V and 4 bases from J; junction bases left unmatched: 6. The CDR3 extends over 14 amino acids. In germline, CDR1 is SQVTM, CDR2 ANQGSEA. TCRdb's copy holds only in-frame clones and misses some; the assay was immunoSEQ multiplex PCR. In the table there are roughly 80,000 clones, 93% of which are singletons. Sequencing was done on a sample of T cells isolated from PBMCs. The origin of this receptor is a human donor in good health. The chain uses TRBV29-1 and TRBJ2-3; 9 bases are shared with TRBD2. CDR3 protein: CSVVTSGKPDTQYF. Here the CDR3 DNA reads TGCAGCGTTGTGACTAGCGGCAAACCAGATACGCAGTATTTT.